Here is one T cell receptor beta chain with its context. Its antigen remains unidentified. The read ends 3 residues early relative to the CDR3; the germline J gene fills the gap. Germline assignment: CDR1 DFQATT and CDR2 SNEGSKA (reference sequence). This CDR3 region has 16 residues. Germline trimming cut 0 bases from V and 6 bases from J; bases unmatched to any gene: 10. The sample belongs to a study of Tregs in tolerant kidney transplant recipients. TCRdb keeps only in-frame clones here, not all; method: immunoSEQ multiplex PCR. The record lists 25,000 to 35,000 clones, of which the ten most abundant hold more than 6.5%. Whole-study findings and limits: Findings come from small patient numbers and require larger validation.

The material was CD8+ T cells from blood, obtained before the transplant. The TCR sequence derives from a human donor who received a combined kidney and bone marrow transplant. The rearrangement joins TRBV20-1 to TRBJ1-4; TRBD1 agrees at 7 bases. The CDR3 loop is CSAREEQGIEDEKLFF. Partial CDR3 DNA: TGCAGTGCTAGAGAAGAACAGGGGATTGAGGATGAAAAA.